The clone carrying this T cell receptor (beta chain) has a single count. Germline V gene lookup returns CDR1 MGHRA and CDR2 YSYEKL. Deletions cut 4 bases from V and 3 bases from J, with 16 bases between. The CDR3 has 16 residues. The data derive from a study of blood T cell repertoires in COVID-19. Study background: Acute and convalescent COVID-19 specimens originated in the United States, Italy and Spain. PBMCs, B-cell-depleted T cells, or T cells provided the cDNA or gDNA that made up the material.

Measured with immunoSEQ multiplex PCR; TCRdb has only the in-frame clones, and not every one. The sample holds roughly 180,000 clones; 85% are singletons and the top ten take roughly 8%. The sample consisted of peripheral blood. The source is a woman between 55 and 75 years old with acute or convalescent COVID-19. The rearrangement uses TRBV4-1 and TRBJ1-3, with D hard to call. As DNA, the CDR3 is TGCGCCAGCAGCCGCCAGGTCGTGGCGCGTGGAAACACCATATATTTT. Its translation: CASSRQVVARGNTIYF.